This T cell receptor (beta chain) comes out of a study of cytomegalovirus exposure and HLA in healthy donors. PCR was performed using 60 Vbeta and 13 Jbeta primers. Clones were sequenced by immunoSEQ multiplex PCR, and TCRdb holds only the in-frame ones, with some missing. The sample has hundreds of thousands of clones, roughly 80% seen once; the top ten hold under 0.25%. For this clone: The antigen is undetermined.

Findings and limits, study-wide: Available immune exposure information was restricted to CMV serostatus only.

Sequencing was carried out using PBMCs. The clonotype originates from a girl aged 2 to 9 in good health and CMV-seronegative.

CDR3 in DNA: TGCAGCGCCCGAATTACAGGGTTTAGGGCTGGACCCTACGAGCAGTACTTC. It translates to CSARITGFRAGPYEQYF. This chain links TRBV29-1 with TRBJ2-5, with D perhaps TRBD1 (6 bases). The J call may be in error: the DNA end matches TRBJ2-7 better. Germline CDR1 is SQVTM and CDR2 is ANQGSEA. The CDR3 is 17 amino acids.